These 13 T cell receptor beta chains came from one sample sequenced in a study of blood T cells in healthy people across ages. A second PCR of 7 to 11 cycles used a sample-barcoded 5' primer and a J-beta primer mix. TCRdb redid the calling of the 5' RACE reads with MiXCR, one entry per CDR3 protein. The repertoire holds around 900,000 distinct CDR3 sequences, roughly 47% seen once, with about a fifth in the top ten. Source material: blood. These receptors were collected from a woman aged 60-75 years in good health.

The chain is built from TRBV20-1 and TRBJ2-1; D ambiguous. The length of the CDR3 is 11 residues. Germline-derived CDR1 and CDR2 are DFQATT and SNEGSKA (reference sequence). V gave up 3 bases and J gave up 7 bases, with 7 bases separating them. CDR3 region: CSASHSNEQFF. DNA for the CDR3: TGCAGTGCTAGCCACTCGAATGAGCAGTTCTTC.

This clonotype was observed a few times. The rearrangement links TRBV6-2 or TRBV6-3 to TRBJ2-7, with TRBD1 as a possible D gene (6 bases). The CDR3 runs 13 residues. V lost 2 bases and J lost 5, with 10 bases in between. Germline CDR1 is MNHEY and CDR2 is SVGEGT. The CDR3 here is CASSYGQFHEQYF. The CDR3 nucleotides read TGTGCCAGCAGTTACGGACAGTTCCACGAGCAGTACTTC.

The rearrangement uses TRBV27 and TRBJ2-7, with 7 bases identical to TRBD2. Germline V lookup: CDR1 MNHEY, CDR2 SMNVEV (reference sequence). This CDR3 is built from 16 residues. V lost 5 bases, J lost 0 bases, and 10 bases stayed unmatched. The CDR3 DNA sequence: TGTGCCAGCAGTCCAATAGGGAGCGGGGCCTCCTACGAGCAGTACTTC. Translating gives CASSPIGSGASYEQYF.

The chain uses TRBV5-1 and TRBJ2-5; 9 bases fit TRBD1. This CDR3 comprises 15 residues. Germline V gives CDR1 SGHRS, CDR2 YFSETQ. V was pared by 0 bases and J by 6 bases, with 6 bases of the junction left unmatched. The CDR3, as DNA: TGCGCCAGCAGCTTGGCTACAGGGGGCGAAAAGACCCAGTACTTC. Translated, it gives CASSLATGGEKTQYF.

The chain carries TRBV28 and TRBJ2-1, with D possibly being TRBD1 (5 bases). Trimming removed 6 bases from V and 0 bases from J, with 21 bases in between. Germline lookup yields CDR1 MDHEN and CDR2 SYDVKM. The CDR3 runs to 18 residues. The CDR3 spells CASRGEVRSWGSYNEQFF. The CDR3 region has the DNA TGTGCCAGCAGAGGGGAAGTAAGGTCTTGGGGCTCCTACAATGAGCAGTTCTTC.

This clonotype was recorded a few times. The V call is TRBV5-1, the J call TRBJ2-1, with D hard to call. Germline V gene lookup returns CDR1 SGHRS and CDR2 YFSETQ. Trimming left V 2 bases short and J 8 bases short, with 11 bases between. CDR3 size: 13 residues. CDR3 loop: CASSFLEGHEQFF. CDR3 nucleotides: TGCGCCAGCAGCTTTCTCGAAGGCCATGAGCAGTTCTTC.

The V and J genes are TRBV20-1 and TRBJ1-2; a weak D match, TRBD1 (5 bases). Deletions cut 0 bases from V and 4 bases from J, with 9 bases between. CDR3 length: 13 amino acids. Germline V gene sequence: CDR1 DFQATT, CDR2 SNEGSKA (reference sequence). CDR3 residues: CSAREGQGYGYTF. The CDR3 DNA is TGCAGTGCTAGAGAGGGGCAGGGCTATGGCTACACCTTC.

The rearrangement uses TRBV20-1 and TRBJ1-2; D unclear. The ends were cut back, 6 bases at V and 5 bases at J, with 7 bases in the middle. CDR3 size: 10 residues. Germline V gene lookup returns CDR1 DFQATT and CDR2 SNEGSKA (reference sequence). CDR3 sequence (DNA): TGCAGTGCAGAACAATATGGCTACACCTTC. Translated: CSAEQYGYTF.

V usage is TRBV7-9 and J usage is TRBJ2-5; TRBD1 aligns across 7 bases. The CDR3 covers 15 residues. Germline CDR1 is SEHNR and CDR2 is FQNEAQ (reference sequence). With 3 bases clipped from V and 4 bases from J, the junction kept 8 bases outside the gene matches. The CDR3 loop is CASSFRQGIGETQYF. CDR3 in DNA: TGTGCCAGCAGCTTCCGACAGGGAATTGGAGAGACCCAGTACTTC.

A few counts support this clonotype. The chain uses TRBV29-1 and TRBJ2-7, with TRBD2 matching over 13 bases. The germline gives CDR1 SQVTM, CDR2 ANQGSEA. The trim removed 6 bases at V and 4 bases at J, leaving 12 bases unmatched. The CDR3 is 16 amino acids. The CDR3, as DNA: TGCAGCGTCCACTCTAGAGGGACTAGCGGGGTATACGAGCAGTACTTC. This translates into CSVHSRGTSGVYEQYF.

V gene TRBV5-1 combines with J gene TRBJ2-2, with D tentatively TRBD1 (6 bases). The V gene's germline CDR1 is SGHRS and CDR2 YFSETQ. This CDR3 spans 14 amino acids. The V end lost 4 bases, the J end lost 6 bases, and 13 bases lay between the germline ends. The DNA for the CDR3 is TGCGCCAGCAGCAACCCGACAGGCTCCGGGGAGCTGTTTTTT. It codes for CASSNPTGSGELFF. The complete variable domain, with remaining parts taken from reference TRBV5-1 and TRBJ2-2, reads KAGVTQTPRYLIKTRGQQVTLSCSPISGHRSVSWYQQTPGQGLQFLFEYFSETQRNKGNFPGRFSGRQFSNSRSEMNVSTLELGDSALYLCASSNPTGSGELFFGEGSRLTVL.

J is TRBJ1-1 and V is TRBV7-3; 7 nucleotides match TRBD1. CDR1 is SGHTA, CDR2 FQGTGA, per germline. The V gene end was trimmed by 7 bases and the J gene end by 4 bases; junction bases not matched to a gene: 9. The CDR3 spans 14 residues. The CDR3 loop is CASIPLGTATEAFF. The CDR3 region has the DNA TGTGCCAGCATCCCCCTAGGGACAGCCACTGAAGCTTTCTTT.

In its sample, this clonotype was seen a few times. The V call is TRBV4-1, the J call TRBJ2-7; D gene uncertain. The CDR3 extends over 14 amino acids. From germline, CDR1 is MGHRA and CDR2 YSYEKL. The ends were cut back, 1 base at V and 3 bases at J, with 10 bases in the middle. The CDR3 DNA is TGCGCCAGCAGCCAAGTTACGTCTTTCTACGAGCAGTACTTC. Its protein product is CASSQVTSFYEQYF.